The 8 T cell receptor beta chains in this list originate from one sample, sequenced in a study of cytomegalovirus exposure and HLA in healthy donors. PCR involved 60 Vbeta and 13 Jbeta primers. Assay: immunoSEQ multiplex PCR; the TCRdb copy retains only in-frame clones and omits some. Of approximately 200,000 clones listed, 65% to 90% are singletons. The sequenced sample was PBMCs. These receptors originate from a woman aged 45-60 years in good health and CMV-seronegative.

The V and J genes are TRBV5-8 and TRBJ2-7; D might be TRBD1 (6 bases). From germline, CDR1 is SGHTS and CDR2 YDEGEE. This CDR3 spans 15 amino acids. V lost 2 bases and J lost 4, with 16 bases in between. CDR3 residues: CASSFWGPGRYEQYF. CDR3 DNA: TGTGCCAGCAGCTTTTGGGGGCCCGGTCGGTACGAGCAGTACTTC.

The genes are TRBV27 and TRBJ2-5; D unclear. This CDR3 has 15 residues. Per germline, CDR1 MNHEY and CDR2 SMNVEV (reference sequence). V was cut by 2 bases and J by 1 base, with 11 bases left in between. CDR3 DNA sequence: TGTGCCAGCAGTTTAACTTCGTATGGCCAAGAGACCCAGTACTTC. Its translation is CASSLTSYGQETQYF.

This chain joins TRBV7-9 and TRBJ2-4, with 9 bases that match TRBD1. Trimming removed 1 base from V and 2 bases from J; junction bases left unmatched: 9. The CDR3 covers 18 residues. Germline-derived CDR1 and CDR2 are SEHNR and FQNEAQ (reference sequence). The CDR3: CASSLDPGTGFTKNIQYF. The CDR3 coding sequence is TGTGCCAGCAGCTTAGACCCGGGGACAGGGTTTACCAAAAACATTCAGTACTTC.

This chain connects TRBV5-6 to TRBJ2-2, with 7 bases identical to TRBD1. Looked up from germline, CDR1 is SGHDT and CDR2 is YYEEEE. After removal of 3 bases from V and 7 bases from J, the junction contained 12 bases not matched to a gene. The length of the CDR3 is 16 residues. The CDR3 loop is CASSSFIGGSGGELFF. CDR3 nucleotides: TGTGCCAGCAGCTCATTCATAGGGGGCAGCGGCGGGGAGCTGTTTTTT.

The chain employs TRBV15 and TRBJ2-7; D might be TRBD2 (5 bases). This CDR3 is 14 amino acids long. Germline V gene sequence: CDR1 LNHNV, CDR2 YYDKDF (reference sequence). The ends were cut back, 0 bases at V and 3 bases at J, with 9 bases in the middle. The CDR3 DNA reads as TGTGCCACCAGCAGAGATAGGAGGAACTACGAGCAGTACTTC. The encoded protein is CATSRDRRNYEQYF.

The gene calls are TRBV28 and TRBJ1-5, with 10 bases fitting TRBD1. This CDR3 contains 14 residues. Germline-derived CDR1 and CDR2 are MDHEN and SYDVKM. Trimming at V came to 2 bases and at J to 5 bases, leaving 0 bases not matched to a gene. The DNA of the CDR3 is TGTGCCAGCAGTTTAGGGACAGGGGATCAGCCCCAGCATTTT. This gives the protein CASSLGTGDQPQHF. The full variable domain, its missing parts supplied by reference TRBV28 and TRBJ1-5, is DVKVTQSSRYLVKRTGEKVFLECVQDMDHENMFWYRQDPGLGLRLIYFSYDVKMKEKGDIPEGYSVSREKKERFSLILESASTNQTSMYLCASSLGTGDQPQHFGDGTRLSIL.

This clone was seen more than once but under ten times. This chain uses TRBV18 with TRBJ2-4; no clear D gene. V was trimmed by 2 bases and J by 1 base, leaving 12 bases between them. This CDR3 contains 16 residues. Germline V gene sequence: CDR1 KGHSH, CDR2 LQKENI. The CDR3 sequence: CASSPMAPWAKNIQYF. The CDR3 nucleotides read TGTGCCAGCTCACCAATGGCCCCGTGGGCCAAAAACATTCAGTACTTC.

The V call is TRBV6-6, the J call TRBJ1-2; D not resolved. Trimming shortened V by 3 bases and J by 5 bases, and 10 bases separated the two germline ends. There are 13 residues in the CDR3. CDR1 and CDR2 from the germline V gene are MNHNY and SVGAGI (reference sequence). The CDR3 nucleotides are TGTGCCAGCAGTTATCCAGGAGGGTATGGCTACACCTTC. Protein product: CASSYPGGYGYTF.